Listed here are 12 T cell receptor beta chains from one sample, sequenced in a study of CD8+CD57+ T cells in acquired aplastic anemia. It was genomic DNA that served as the template for profiling TCR beta VDJ and CDR3. TCRdb re-derived calls from the reads in MiXCR, one entry per CDR3 protein. The sample lists 130,000 or so distinct CDR3 sequences, 40% to 45% occurring once. The source material was sorted CD4+, CD8+, or CD8+CD57+ T cells (not recorded which) from PBMCs. The source of these receptors is a human donor in good health, serving as a control.

This chain links TRBV29-1 with TRBJ2-1; 7 bases match TRBD2. The CDR3 is 14 residues long. Trimming at V came to 5 bases and at J to 9 bases, leaving 13 bases not matched to a gene. Germline CDR1 SQVTM, CDR2 ANQGSEA. The CDR3 DNA sequence: TGCAGCGTTCGGCTTCGGCGCGGGAGCGGTGAGCAGTTCTTC. Protein sequence: CSVRLRRGSGEQFF.

This clonotype has a single count. V and J are TRBV24-1 and TRBJ2-7, with 9 bases identical to TRBD2. In germline, CDR1 is KGHDR, CDR2 SFDVKD. The CDR3 covers 15 residues. V lost 4 bases and J lost 8; bases outside the gene matches: 11. CDR3 loop: CATSEGRGGAVQQYF. CDR3 nucleotide sequence: TGTGCCACCAGTGAGGGCCGCGGGGGGGCCGTCCAGCAGTACTTC.

There are many counts of this clonotype. The rearrangement uses TRBV4-1 and TRBJ2-5; 7 nucleotides match TRBD2. Germline lookup yields CDR1 MGHRA and CDR2 YSYEKL. V trimming: 1 base; J trimming: 5 bases; junction bases outside the gene matches: 10. The length of the CDR3 is 16 residues. DNA of the CDR3: TGCGCCAGCAGCCAAGTAATCGGGGGGTTCAGTGAGACCCAGTACTTC. Translated: CASSQVIGGFSETQYF.

This clonotype has ten or more counts. The chain employs TRBV10-3 and TRBJ1-1; D uncertain. Germline values: CDR1 ENHRY, CDR2 SYGVKD. Trimming shortened V by 3 bases and J by 1 base, and 3 bases separated the two germline ends. The CDR3 is 12 amino acids. This chain's CDR3 is CAISDGNTEAFF. The CDR3 region has the DNA TGTGCCATCAGTGACGGGAACACTGAAGCTTTCTTT.

This clonotype was seen at least ten times. This rearrangement joins TRBV24-1 to TRBJ1-2, with a possible D match to TRBD1 (5 bases). The CDR3 spans 13 residues. The germline gives CDR1 KGHDR, CDR2 SFDVKD. V was trimmed by 1 base and J by 8 bases, leaving 10 bases between them. This CDR3 reads CATSDFRGAGYTF. In DNA, the CDR3 is TGTGCCACCAGTGATTTTCGGGGCGCCGGCTACACCTTC.

In this sample, this clonotype turned up a few times. This chain uses TRBV6-5 with TRBJ1-1; maybe TRBD1 (6 bases). Trimming cost V 4 bases and J 3 bases, with 12 bases left between them. The V gene's germline CDR1 is MNHEY and CDR2 SVGAGI. The CDR3 consists of 14 residues. The CDR3 DNA reads as TGTGCCAGCAGTTCCCAGGGGACTCACACTGAAGCTTTCTTT. It specifies CASSSQGTHTEAFF.

Many counts were recorded for this clonotype. The V and J genes are TRBV4-1 and TRBJ1-4, with D possibly matching TRBD1 (6 bases). Between the trimmed V and J ends, which lost 0 bases and 7 bases, there was a span of 9 bases. CDR1 is MGHRA and CDR2 is YSYEKL in the germline V gene. This CDR3 has 14 amino acids. CDR3 bases: TGCGCCAGCAGCCAAGAGCCAGGGGTTGAAAAACTGTTTTTT. As protein: CASSQEPGVEKLFF.

The chain is built from TRBV7-8 and TRBJ1-6, with TRBD1 identical over 7 bases. Germline V lookup: CDR1 SGHVS, CDR2 FQNEAQ. V lost 1 base to trimming and J lost 7 bases; unmatched junction nucleotides: 4. The CDR3 contains 15 residues. CDR3 loop: CASSLGQGGNSPLHF. The DNA of the CDR3 is TGTGCCAGCAGCTTAGGACAGGGTGGAAATTCACCCCTCCACTTT.

This sequence joins TRBV25-1 and TRBJ2-3, with 7 bases lining up with TRBD2. The germline gives CDR1 MGHDK, CDR2 SYGVNS. CDR3 length: 16 amino acids. The V and J ends lost 4 bases and 0 bases, in that order; junction bases with no gene match: 7. This CDR3 is CASSGFLRGSTDTQYF. Here the CDR3 DNA reads TGTGCCAGCAGTGGATTCTTGCGGGGGAGCACAGATACGCAGTATTTT.

The table lists this clonotype with many counts. The rearrangement uses TRBV19 and TRBJ2-7; tentatively, D is TRBD2 (5 bases). Per germline, CDR1 LNHDA and CDR2 SQIVND (reference sequence). CDR3 length: 15 amino acids. Trimming took off 3 bases at V and 3 bases at J, with 15 bases between the two ends. CDR3 protein: CASSIGVGEGYEQYF. In DNA, the CDR3 is TGTGCCAGTAGTATCGGGGTCGGGGAAGGCTACGAGCAGTACTTC.

This clonotype was seen ten or more times. The chain combines TRBV20-1 with TRBJ2-3, with 11 bases matching TRBD2. V shed 3 bases, J shed 4 bases, and the junction held 12 bases outside the gene matches. This CDR3 contains 17 residues. CDR1 is DFQATT and CDR2 is SNEGSKA in the germline V gene (reference sequence). DNA for the CDR3: TGCAGTGCTAGTTTTGCTAGCGGGGGGCTGGGGGCAGATACGCAGTATTTT. It is translated as CSASFASGGLGADTQYF.

The chain recombines TRBV12-5 with TRBJ2-7; D perhaps matches TRBD1 (6 bases). The CDR3 consists of 15 residues. Trimming stripped 2 bases from V and 2 bases from J, with 13 bases between. Germline lookup yields CDR1 LGHNT and CDR2 FRNRAP. The CDR3 spells CASGLSAGAPYEQYF. The CDR3 coding sequence is TGTGCTAGTGGTTTGTCGGCAGGGGCCCCCTACGAGCAGTACTTC.